This is a list of T cell receptor beta chains from one sample in a study of memory CD4+ T cells and cytomegalovirus serostatus. Measured with immunoSEQ multiplex PCR; TCRdb has only the in-frame clones, and not every one. The sample records tens of thousands of clones, 82% being singletons. What was sequenced was memory CD4+ T cells from blood. These receptor sequences come from an adult in good health and CMV-seronegative. CDR3s include the opening cysteine and the closing phenylalanine or tryptophan. Fields, in order: J gene, D gene, V gene, clone size, CDR3 protein, CDR3 DNA. The D gene is left open where the match is weak. Only part of the rows carry a size: once, few, many, or a class if the clone is expanded.

>TRBJ2-7|-|TRBV7-2|-
CASSPGPGYEQYF
TGTGCCAGCAGCCCGGGACCGGGCTACGAGCAGTACTTC
>TRBJ1-6|TRBD1|TRBV7-2|-
CASSLVGTENSPLHF
TGTGCCAGCAGCTTAGTAGGGACAGAAAATTCACCCCTCCACTTT
>TRBJ2-2|TRBD2|TRBV19|-
CASSISAGGSNTGELFF
TGTGCCAGTAGTATTTCGGCGGGGGGCTCGAACACCGGGGAGCTGTTTTTT
>TRBJ1-2|-|TRBV6-1|-
CASSEVIGYTF
TGTGCCAGCAGTGAGGTGATAGGCTACACCTTC
>TRBJ2-5|TRBD2|TRBV27|-
CASSFWVAGGQETQYF
TGTGCCAGCAGTTTTTGGGTAGCGGGGGGACAAGAGACCCAGTACTTC
>TRBJ2-1|-|TRBV11-3|-
CASSPGPGHTLYNEQFF
TGTGCCAGCAGCCCCGGCCCAGGACACACACTATACAATGAGCAGTTCTTC
>TRBJ1-1|-|TRBV4-2|-
CASSRSTVEVNTEAFF
TGTGCCAGCAGCCGATCGACAGTCGAGGTGAACACTGAAGCTTTCTTT
>TRBJ2-7|-|TRBV18|-
CASSPLDGDYEQYF
TGTGCCAGCTCACCGTTGGACGGGGACTACGAGCAGTACTTC
>TRBJ1-3|TRBD1|TRBV2|-
CASSRQGAEKNSGNTIYF
TGTGCCAGCAGTAGACAGGGGGCAGAGAAAAACTCTGGAAACACCATATATTTT
>TRBJ1-2|TRBD1|TRBV19|-
CASSAQGGYGYTF
TGTGCCAGTAGTGCACAGGGGGGATATGGCTACACCTTC
>TRBJ1-3|-|TRBV4-3|-
CASSQEVRLKGNTIYF
TGCGCCAGCAGCCAGGAGGTCCGCCTCAAGGGAAACACCATATATTTT
>TRBJ1-2|-|TRBV15|-
CATSRGKGLDGYTF
TGTGCCACCAGCAGAGGAAAGGGGCTTGATGGCTACACCTTC
>TRBJ2-7|-|TRBV13|-
CASSLRASREQYF
TGTGCCAGCAGCTTACGTGCCTCCCGGGAGCAGTACTTC
>TRBJ2-1|-|TRBV7-9|-
CASSPYNEQFF
TGTGCCAGCAGCCCTTACAATGAGCAGTTCTTC
>TRBJ1-4|-|TRBV5-4|-
CASSPGGKHFNEKLFF
TGTGCCAGCAGCCCCGGAGGAAAACATTTTAATGAAAAACTGTTTTTT
>TRBJ1-4|-|TRBV2|-
CASSDGRLNEKLFF
TGTGCCAGCAGTGACGGTCGGCTAAATGAAAAACTGTTTTTT
>TRBJ1-5|-|TRBV5-1|-
CASSLGGGSNQPQHF
TGCGCCAGCAGCTTGGGGGGCGGGAGCAATCAGCCCCAGCATTTT
>TRBJ1-2|TRBD1|TRBV5-4|-
CASSQGVNYGYTF
TGTGCCAGCTCACAGGGGGTTAACTATGGCTACACCTTC
>TRBJ2-1|-|TRBV11-2|-
CASSFLGTGASYNEQFF
TGTGCCAGCAGCTTCTTAGGAACGGGGGCCTCCTACAATGAGCAGTTCTTC
>TRBJ1-1|-|TRBV30|-
CAHKTGITEAFF
TGTGCCCACAAGACAGGAATTACTGAAGCTTTCTTT
>TRBJ1-6|-|TRBV11-3|-
CASSLDGNSPLHF
TGTGCCAGCAGCTTAGACGGCAATTCACCCCTCCACTTT
>TRBJ2-7|-|TRBV28|-
CASSRQQYEQYF
TGTGCCAGCAGCCGCCAACAGTACGAGCAGTACTTC
>TRBJ2-6|TRBD2|TRBV7-2|-
CASSLSGAPGANVLTF
TGTGCCAGCAGCCTTAGCGGGGCCCCTGGGGCCAACGTCCTGACTTTC
>TRBJ2-3|TRBD1|TRBV5-6|once
CASSLGDRVPDTQYF
TGTGCCAGCAGCTTGGGGGACAGGGTGCCAGATACGCAGTATTTT
>TRBJ2-2|-|TRBV11-1|-
CATTPPRQLDPGELFF
TGTGCCACCACCCCCCCCCGGCAGCTCGACCCCGGGGAGCTGTTTTTT
>TRBJ1-6|-|TRBV19|-
CASRGSNSPLHF
TGTGCCAGTAGGGGCAGCAATTCACCCCTCCACTTT
>TRBJ2-1|TRBD2|TRBV5-1|-
CASSFGLANEQFF
TGCGCCAGCAGCTTCGGACTAGCGAATGAGCAGTTCTTC
>TRBJ1-3|-|TRBV19|-
CASSIGRQSHSGNTIYF
TGTGCCAGTAGTATAGGTCGACAGTCCCACTCTGGAAACACCATATATTTT
>TRBJ1-3|-|TRBV9|-
CASSVGTSGNTIYF
TGTGCCAGCAGCGTTGGGACCTCAGGAAACACCATATATTTT
>TRBJ2-3|-|TRBV5-1|-
CASSLAPVGPDTQYF
TGCGCCAGCAGCTTGGCCCCGGTAGGGCCAGATACGCAGTATTTT
>TRBJ2-3|-|TRBV7-2|-
CASSLWTATDTQYF
TGTGCCAGCAGCCTATGGACAGCCACAGATACGCAGTATTTT
>TRBJ2-3|TRBD1|TRBV4-3|-
CASSPTGGRADTQYF
TGCGCCAGCAGCCCCACAGGGGGCCGGGCAGATACGCAGTATTTT
>TRBJ2-5|-|TRBV28|-
CASSLWSGYQETQYF
TGTGCCAGCAGTTTATGGAGCGGGTACCAAGAGACCCAGTACTTC
>TRBJ1-5|TRBD1|TRBV5-1|-
CASSLAGGGQPQHF
TGCGCCAGCAGCTTGGCAGGGGGGGGTCAGCCCCAGCATTTT
>TRBJ1-3|-|TRBV6-7|-
CASSCLNRARKVCGNTIYF
TGTGCCAGCAGTTGCCTAAACCGGGCCCGGAAAGTCTGTGGAAACACCATATATTTT
>TRBJ2-1|TRBD1|TRBV7-3|-
CASSRGQGNEQFF
TGTGCCAGCAGCAGGGGACAGGGGAATGAGCAGTTCTTC
>TRBJ2-1|-|TRBV18|-
CASSPDVDGGEQFF
TGTGCCAGCTCACCAGATGTAGACGGCGGTGAGCAGTTCTTC
>TRBJ2-3|TRBD2|TRBV2|-
CASSTSGGAGDTQYF
TGTGCCAGCAGTACCAGCGGGGGGGCCGGAGATACGCAGTATTTT
>TRBJ1-2|TRBD1|TRBV19|-
CASRPGTAYGYTF
TGTGCCAGTAGGCCCGGGACAGCTTATGGCTACACCTTC
>TRBJ2-1|-|TRBV30|-
CAWSPKGGYGNEQFF
TGTGCCTGGAGTCCCAAGGGGGGATATGGCAATGAGCAGTTCTTC
>TRBJ2-3|-|TRBV11-3|-
CASSLEYRDTQYF
TGTGCCAGCAGCTTAGAGTACAGGGATACGCAGTATTTT
>TRBJ1-1|-|TRBV10-3|-
CAIIEGGGNTEAFF
TGTGCCATCATAGAGGGCGGGGGGAACACTGAAGCTTTCTTT
>TRBJ2-2|-|TRBV5-4|-
CASSLRSNTGELFF
TGTGCCAGCAGCTTGAGGTCCAACACCGGGGAGCTGTTTTTT
>TRBJ1-1|-|TRBV29-1|-
CSVDFEGGTEAFF
TGCAGCGTTGACTTTGAGGGGGGAACTGAAGCTTTCTTT
>TRBJ2-1|-|TRBV2|-
CASSEEGEQFF
TGTGCCAGCAGTGAAGAGGGTGAGCAGTTCTTC
>TRBJ1-4|-|TRBV19|-
CASSIGFRDEKLFF
TGTGCCAGTAGTATAGGATTTCGGGATGAAAAACTGTTTTTT
>TRBJ1-2|-|TRBV28|-
CASSSDKSYGYTF
TGTGCCAGCAGTTCGGACAAGTCCTATGGCTACACCTTC
>TRBJ2-7|-|TRBV2|-
CASSENTYIYEQYF
TGTGCCAGCAGTGAAAATACATACATCTACGAGCAGTACTTC
>TRBJ2-3|TRBD2|TRBV6-6|-
CASSYSGAGGTDTQYF
TGTGCCAGCAGTTACTCGGGAGCGGGGGGCACAGATACGCAGTATTTT
>TRBJ1-6|-|TRBV15|-
CATSREINSPLHF
TGTGCCACCAGCAGAGAGATCAATTCACCCCTCCACTTT
>TRBJ1-1|-|TRBV5-1|-
CASSLAARTHTEAFF
TGCGCCAGCAGCTTGGCCGCACGTACTCACACTGAAGCTTTCTTT
>TRBJ2-7|TRBD1|TRBV7-2|-
CASSSISTGGPYEQYF
TGTGCCAGCAGCTCCATCTCGACAGGGGGACCCTACGAGCAGTACTTC
>TRBJ1-1|TRBD1|TRBV7-2|once
CASSRQGRGRNTEAFF
TGTGCCAGCAGCCGACAGGGACGGGGGAGGAACACTGAAGCTTTCTTT
>TRBJ1-5|TRBD1|TRBV27|-
CASSFQGGAEPQHF
TGTGCCAGCAGTTTTCAAGGGGGCGCGGAGCCCCAGCATTTT